One and the same sample provided the 21 T cell receptor beta chains below, sequenced in a study of early T cells in non-severe SARS-CoV-2 infection. TCRdb analysed the 5' RACE reads with MiXCR anew, one entry per CDR3 protein. This table holds some 34,000 distinct CDR3 sequences, about 4.3% found once. The material sequenced was whole blood. The source is an adult who was a healthcare worker with PCR-confirmed SARS-CoV-2 infection or an uninfected control (not recorded which).

This clonotype was seen at least ten times. The chain couples TRBV29-1 to TRBJ2-3; 10 bases line up with TRBD1. Germline CDR1 SQVTM, CDR2 ANQGSEA. V was clipped by 3 bases and J by 5 bases; unmatched bases: 11. The length of the CDR3 is 16 residues. For the CDR3, the DNA is TGCAGCGTTGACCCCCGGGCGGGACAGGGGAAAGATACGCAGTATTTT. The encoded protein is CSVDPRAGQGKDTQYF.

The DNA of the CDR3 is TGTGCCAGCAGCCCTTCGTTCGGAGCGGGGGTAACCGGGGAGCTGTTTTTT. Encoded protein: CASSPSFGAGVTGELFF. V usage is TRBV7-6 and J usage is TRBJ2-2; TRBD2 aligns across 8 bases. This CDR3 contains 17 residues. The V segment lost 5 bases and the J segment 5 bases; nucleotides outside the gene matches: 13. Looked up from germline, CDR1 is SGHVS and CDR2 is FNYEAQ.

This clonotype was seen at least ten times. The chain carries TRBV6-6 and TRBJ1-1, with D perhaps TRBD1 (6 bases). Between the trimmed V and J ends, which lost 6 bases and 1 base, there was a span of 9 bases. This CDR3 has 13 residues. Germline V lookup: CDR1 MNHNY, CDR2 SVGAGI (reference sequence). The CDR3, as DNA: TGTGCCAGCAGCAGACAGGAGAACACTGAAGCTTTCTTT. Translation: CASSRQENTEAFF.

This clonotype was seen ten or more times. The V and J genes are TRBV29-1 and TRBJ2-3, with D tentatively TRBD1 (5 bases). With 6 bases removed from V and 3 bases from J, the gap between germline ends came to 16 bases. The CDR3 extends over 14 amino acids. Germline-derived CDR1 and CDR2 are SQVTM and ANQGSEA. The CDR3 region has the DNA TGCAGCGTGAGCCCTATCGCAGGGACAGATACGCAGTATTTT. Translation gives CSVSPIAGTDTQYF.

This clonotype was seen ten or more times. The V and J genes are TRBV12-5 and TRBJ2-7, with a tentative D call TRBD1 (5 bases). The ends were cut back, 5 bases at V and 4 bases at J, with 15 bases in the middle. CDR1 is LGHNT, CDR2 FRNRAP, per germline. The CDR3 is 14 amino acids. The CDR3 spells CASGQGVHSYEQYF. The CDR3 DNA reads as TGTGCTAGTGGTCAAGGGGTCCATTCTTACGAGCAGTACTTC.

About this clonotype itself: A much larger clonotype is one base distant, so this may be a read error. The V and J genes are TRBV12-5 and TRBJ2-5; D may be TRBD2 (5 bases). V was shortened by 6 bases and J by 4 bases, with 12 bases between the two germline ends. The CDR3 loop spans 13 amino acids. The germline CDR1 and CDR2 sequences are LGHNT and FRNRAP. CDR3 loop: CASGSDSLETQYF. CDR3 sequence (DNA): TGTGCTAGTGGATCGGACTCACTAGAGACCCAGTACTTC.

There are a few counts of this clonotype. The gene calls are TRBV4-2 and TRBJ2-3, with TRBD2 matching over 15 bases. Germline loops: CDR1 LGHNA, CDR2 YNFKEQ. With 4 bases clipped from V and 5 bases from J, the junction kept 4 bases outside the gene matches. This CDR3 spans 16 amino acids. The CDR3 is CASSRGLAGGLDTQYF. The DNA for the CDR3 is TGTGCCAGCAGCCGTGGACTAGCGGGGGGGCTAGATACGCAGTATTTT.

This clonotype was seen only a few times. V gene TRBV20-1 combines with J gene TRBJ2-7; perhaps TRBD1 as D (5 bases). The CDR3 covers 13 residues. CDR1 is DFQATT and CDR2 is SNEGSKA in the germline V gene (reference sequence). V lost 6 bases and J lost 7, with 19 bases in between. CDR3: CSAARGLVGEQYF. CDR3 coding DNA: TGCAGTGCCGCTAGGGGCCTCGTTGGAGAGCAGTACTTC.

This clonotype appeared many times. The V call is TRBV4-1, the J call TRBJ2-5; possible D gene TRBD2, 6 bases. Germline V gene data show CDR1 as MGHRA and CDR2 as YSYEKL. Trimming took 1 base from V and 5 from J, leaving 17 bases between them. The CDR3 runs 16 residues. The CDR3 coding sequence is TGCGCCAGCAGCCAAGGACCTGGACTACTTAGCGAGACCCAGTACTTC. Translating gives CASSQGPGLLSETQYF.

This clonotype has a count of ten or more. This chain uses TRBV18 with TRBJ1-1; weak D call: TRBD1 (5 bases). V lost 2 bases and J lost 5, with 15 bases in between. Germline CDR1 is KGHSH and CDR2 is LQKENI. The CDR3 contains 15 residues. The CDR3 loop is CASSPEVGAQTEAFF. DNA for the CDR3: TGTGCCAGCTCACCAGAGGTAGGGGCGCAAACTGAAGCTTTCTTT.

This clonotype was recorded at least ten times. The chain carries TRBV20-1 and TRBJ1-2, with TRBD1 as a possible D gene (5 bases). CDR1 is DFQATT, CDR2 SNEGSKA, per germline (reference sequence). The CDR3 totals 15 residues. Trimming removed 1 base from V and 4 bases from J, with 16 bases in between. Written as DNA, the CDR3 is TGCAGTGCTAGAGCCTGGAGGGGTCAAGGCTATGGCTACACCTTC. Encoded protein: CSARAWRGQGYGYTF.

This clonotype was observed many times. This sequence joins TRBV27 and TRBJ1-4; D is undetermined. The CDR3 length is 13 residues. Germline CDR1 is MNHEY and CDR2 is SMNVEV (reference sequence). Deletions cut 2 bases from V and 7 bases from J, with 8 bases between. CDR3 in amino acids: CASSLAGVEKLFF. The CDR3 nucleotides are TGTGCCAGCAGTTTAGCCGGGGTTGAAAAACTGTTTTTT.

There are many counts of this clonotype. The chain combines TRBV20-1 with TRBJ1-4, with 7 positions matching TRBD1. The CDR3 sequence is 14 residues long. The J segment lost 4 bases and the V segment lost 2 bases, leaving 4 bases of the junction unmatched. Germline V gene data show CDR1 as DFQATT and CDR2 as SNEGSKA (reference sequence). The CDR3 sequence is CSARPTGINEKLFF. The CDR3 DNA reads TGCAGTGCTAGACCGACAGGGATTAATGAAAAACTGTTTTTT.

Many counts were recorded for this clonotype. This sequence joins TRBV5-4 and TRBJ1-3; D is unclear. Germline values: CDR1 SGHNT, CDR2 YYREEE (reference sequence). Trimming pared 0 bases from V and 4 bases from J, leaving 8 bases between. The CDR3 sequence is 14 residues long. CDR3 coding DNA: TGTGCCAGCAGCTTGGATGAGGACGGAAACACCATATATTTT. As protein: CASSLDEDGNTIYF.

This rearrangement joins TRBV6-2 or TRBV6-3 to TRBJ1-1; D is ambiguous. The CDR3 has 14 residues. CDR1 and CDR2 (germline): MNHEY, SVGEGT. V lost 1 base to trimming and J lost 3 bases, with 9 bases between them. The CDR3 protein is CASSYLGVDTEAFF. CDR3 nucleotides: TGTGCCAGCAGTTACTTGGGTGTCGACACTGAAGCTTTCTTT.

This clonotype showed up many times. The CDR3 DNA follows: TGTGCCAGCAGCCATGGAACAGGGCCCTACGAGCAGTACTTC. Encoded protein: CASSHGTGPYEQYF. The chain uses TRBV7-8 and TRBJ2-7; maybe TRBD1 (6 bases). The CDR3 contains 14 residues. Germline loops: CDR1 SGHVS, CDR2 FQNEAQ. V lost 5 bases, J lost 2 bases, and 13 bases lay in between.

This clonotype occurred many times. This chain connects TRBV9 to TRBJ1-1; D remains unclear. Germline loops: CDR1 SGDLS, CDR2 YYNGEE. This CDR3 is built from 14 residues. The ends were cut back, 0 bases at V and 1 base at J, with 7 bases in the middle. The CDR3 nucleotides read TGTGCCAGCAGCGTAGGTTGGCAGAACACTGAAGCTTTCTTT. Its translation is CASSVGWQNTEAFF.

This clonotype was detected ten times or more. This chain links TRBV7-9 with TRBJ2-1; D perhaps matches TRBD2 (6 bases). Germline assignment: CDR1 SEHNR and CDR2 FQNEAQ (reference sequence). Trimming stripped 1 base from V and 4 bases from J, with 11 bases between. This CDR3 has 15 amino acids. As DNA, the CDR3 is TGTGCCAGCAGCTTAGTCCGGGGGACTTACAATGAGCAGTTCTTC. Amino acid sequence: CASSLVRGTYNEQFF.

This clonotype was counted ten times or more. This sequence joins TRBV9 and TRBJ1-1; 10 positions match TRBD1. With V trimmed by 0 bases and J by 8 bases, 4 bases remained unmatched. The CDR3 length is 14 residues. CDR1 and CDR2 from the germline V gene are SGDLS and YYNGEE. The CDR3 loop is CASSVGGQGVEAFF. Written as DNA, the CDR3 is TGTGCCAGCAGCGTAGGAGGACAGGGGGTAGAAGCTTTCTTT.

This clonotype was detected ten times or more. The V and J genes are TRBV19 and TRBJ2-1; D is uncertain. This CDR3 region has 14 residues. V was pared by 2 bases and J by 8 bases, with 13 bases between. CDR1 LNHDA and CDR2 SQIVND come from the germline V gene (reference sequence). Here the CDR3 reads CASSILLAGHEQFF. CDR3 sequence (DNA): TGTGCCAGTAGTATACTCTTGGCCGGGCATGAGCAGTTCTTC. Full variable domain (outside the CDR3, taken from reference TRBV19 and TRBJ2-1): DGGITQSPKYLFRKEGQNVTLSCEQNLNHDAMYWYRQDPGQGLRLIYYSQIVNDFQKGDIAEGYSVSREKKESFPLTVTSAQKNPTAFYLCASSILLAGHEQFFGPGTRLTVL.

This clonotype was recorded at least ten times. The V gene is TRBV20-1, the J gene TRBJ2-7; D unresolved. This CDR3 spans 14 amino acids. Deletions cut 3 bases from V and 2 bases from J, with 14 bases between. Germline CDR1 and CDR2: DFQATT and SNEGSKA (reference sequence). CDR3 sequence: CSARRERVPYEQYF. DNA of the CDR3: TGCAGTGCTAGGAGAGAAAGGGTACCCTACGAGCAGTACTTC.